This T cell receptor (beta chain) was recovered during a study of blood T cell repertoires in COVID-19. On the study more broadly: The United States, Italy and Spain provided the acute and convalescent COVID-19 samples. In each case, the material was cDNA or gDNA derived from T cells, B-cell-depleted T cells, or PBMCs.

V trimming: 6 bases; J trimming: 2 bases; junction bases outside the gene matches: 6. Germline V gene lookup returns CDR1 ENHRY and CDR2 SYGVKD. The CDR3 has 16 amino acids. Some clones are missing from TCRdb's copy, which holds only in-frame ones; the method was immunoSEQ multiplex PCR. The data hold 20,000 to 25,000 clones, with roughly 82% observed a single time. The rearrangement links TRBV10-3 to TRBJ2-2; TRBD2 matches 10 bases. The sequenced sample consisted of peripheral blood. This TCR came from a human donor with active COVID-19. The donor label of this sample is uncertain. The CDR3 sequence is CAIRTIAGGNTGELFF. The CDR3 region has the DNA TGTGCCATCAGAACCATAGCGGGAGGAAACACCGGGGAGCTGTTTTTT.